The clone carrying this T cell receptor (beta chain) was counted once. The data originate from a study of T cell changes during pregnancy in multiple sclerosis. The V and J ends lost 0 bases and 2 bases respectively, with 7 bases between them. The germline gives CDR1 MGHRA, CDR2 YSYEKL. The CDR3 has 14 amino acids. TCRdb's table, derived via immunoSEQ multiplex PCR, lists solely in-frame clones and lacks some. This table has roughly 50,000 clones, roughly 94% appearing once. The sequences come from CD8+ T cells from peripheral blood mononuclear cells, collected in the third trimester of pregnancy. The clonotype comes from a female donor with multiple sclerosis, enrolled in a pregnancy study. The chain couples TRBV4-1 to TRBJ2-5; D is ambiguous. This chain's CDR3 is CASSQDQEQETQYF. Written as DNA, the CDR3 is TGCGCCAGCAGCCAAGATCAGGAACAAGAGACCCAGTACTTC.